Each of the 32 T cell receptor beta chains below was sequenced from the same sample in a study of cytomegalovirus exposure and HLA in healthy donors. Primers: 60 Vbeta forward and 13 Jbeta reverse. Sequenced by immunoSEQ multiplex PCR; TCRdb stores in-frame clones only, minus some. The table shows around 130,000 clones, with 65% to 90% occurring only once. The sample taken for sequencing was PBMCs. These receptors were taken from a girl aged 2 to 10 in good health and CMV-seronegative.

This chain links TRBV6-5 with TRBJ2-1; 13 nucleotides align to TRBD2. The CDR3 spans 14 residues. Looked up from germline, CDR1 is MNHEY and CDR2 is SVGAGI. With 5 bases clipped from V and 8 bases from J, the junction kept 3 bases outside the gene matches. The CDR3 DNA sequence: TGTGCCAGCAGTCGGACTAGCGGGAGATATGAGCAGTTCTTC. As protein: CASSRTSGRYEQFF.

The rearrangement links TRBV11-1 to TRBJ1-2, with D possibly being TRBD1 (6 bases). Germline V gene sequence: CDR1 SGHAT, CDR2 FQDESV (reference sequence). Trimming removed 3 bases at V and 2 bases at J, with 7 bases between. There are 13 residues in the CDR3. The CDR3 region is CASSFGTNYGYTF. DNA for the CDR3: TGTGCCAGCAGCTTCGGGACAAACTATGGCTACACCTTC.

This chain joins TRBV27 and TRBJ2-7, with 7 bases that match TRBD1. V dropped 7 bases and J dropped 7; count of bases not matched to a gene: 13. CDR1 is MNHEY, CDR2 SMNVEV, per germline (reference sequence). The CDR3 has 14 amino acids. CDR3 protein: CASKLQGSLSEQYF. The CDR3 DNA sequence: TGTGCCAGCAAGTTACAGGGGAGCCTGTCGGAGCAGTACTTC.

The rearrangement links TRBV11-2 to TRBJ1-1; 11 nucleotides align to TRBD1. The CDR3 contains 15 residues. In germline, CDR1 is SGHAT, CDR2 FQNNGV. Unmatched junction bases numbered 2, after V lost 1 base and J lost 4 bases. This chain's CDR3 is CASSLGDRGSTEAFF. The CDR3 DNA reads TGTGCCAGCAGCTTAGGGGACAGGGGGAGCACTGAAGCTTTCTTT.

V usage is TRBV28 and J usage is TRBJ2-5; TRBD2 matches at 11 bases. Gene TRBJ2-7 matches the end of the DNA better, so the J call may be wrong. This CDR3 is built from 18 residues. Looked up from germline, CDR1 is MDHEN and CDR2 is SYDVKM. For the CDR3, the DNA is TGTGCCAGCAGCCCAGGAGGTAGCGGGAGGGAACATTCCTACGAGCAGTACTTC. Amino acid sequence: CASSPGGSGREHSYEQYF.

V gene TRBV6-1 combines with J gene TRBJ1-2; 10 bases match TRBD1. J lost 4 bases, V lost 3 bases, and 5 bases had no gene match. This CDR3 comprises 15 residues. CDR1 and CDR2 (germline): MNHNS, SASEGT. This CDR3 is CASSEGTGVRYGYTF. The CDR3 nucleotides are TGTGCCAGCAGTGAGGGGACAGGGGTTCGCTATGGCTACACCTTC.

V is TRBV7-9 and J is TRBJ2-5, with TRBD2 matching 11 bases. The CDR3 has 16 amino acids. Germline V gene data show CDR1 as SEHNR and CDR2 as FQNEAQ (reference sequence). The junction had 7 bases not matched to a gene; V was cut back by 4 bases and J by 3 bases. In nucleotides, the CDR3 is TGTGCCAGCAGCTCAACCCTAGCGGGGGGCAAAGAGACCCAGTACTTC. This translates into CASSSTLAGGKETQYF.

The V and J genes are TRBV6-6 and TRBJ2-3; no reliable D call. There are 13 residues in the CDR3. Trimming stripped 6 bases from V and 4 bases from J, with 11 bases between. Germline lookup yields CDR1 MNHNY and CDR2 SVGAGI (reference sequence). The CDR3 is CASSLNEADTQYF. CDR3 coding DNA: TGTGCCAGCAGCCTCAATGAGGCAGATACGCAGTATTTT.

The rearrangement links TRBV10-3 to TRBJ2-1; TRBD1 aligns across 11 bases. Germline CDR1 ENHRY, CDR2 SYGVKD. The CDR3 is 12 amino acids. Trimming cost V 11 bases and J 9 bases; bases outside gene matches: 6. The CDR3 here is CAVGTGGGEQFF. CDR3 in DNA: TGTGCCGTTGGGACAGGGGGTGGTGAGCAGTTCTTC.

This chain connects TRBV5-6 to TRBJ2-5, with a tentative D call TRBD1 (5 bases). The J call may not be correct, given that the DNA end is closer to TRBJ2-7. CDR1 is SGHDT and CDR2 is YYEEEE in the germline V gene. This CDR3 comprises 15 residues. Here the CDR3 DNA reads TGTGCCAGCAGCCCCGGACACGTAAACTCCTACGAGCAGTACTTC. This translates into CASSPGHVNSYEQYF.

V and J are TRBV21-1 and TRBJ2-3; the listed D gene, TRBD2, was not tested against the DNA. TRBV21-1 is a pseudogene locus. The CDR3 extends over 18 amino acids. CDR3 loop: CASSNRLAGVLNTDTQYF. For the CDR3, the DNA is TGTGCCAGCAGCAACCGACTAGCGGGAGTGTTGAACACAGATACGCAGTATTTT.

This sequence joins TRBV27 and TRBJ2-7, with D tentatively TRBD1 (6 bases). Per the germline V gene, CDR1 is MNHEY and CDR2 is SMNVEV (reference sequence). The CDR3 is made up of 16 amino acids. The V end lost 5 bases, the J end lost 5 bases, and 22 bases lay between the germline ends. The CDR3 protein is CASSEYRVPRVDEQYF. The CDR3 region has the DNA TGTGCCAGCAGTGAATACAGGGTCCCTCGAGTCGACGAGCAGTACTTC.

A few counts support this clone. As DNA, the CDR3 is TGTGCCAGCTCACTTTCGGGACTAGCATCCTACAATGAGCAGTTCTTC. As protein: CASSLSGLASYNEQFF. The chain has TRBV18 and TRBJ2-1; TRBD2 matches 9 bases. Trimming at V came to 4 bases and at J to 1 base, leaving 5 bases not matched to a gene. Germline V lookup: CDR1 KGHSH, CDR2 LQKENI. CDR3 size: 16 residues.

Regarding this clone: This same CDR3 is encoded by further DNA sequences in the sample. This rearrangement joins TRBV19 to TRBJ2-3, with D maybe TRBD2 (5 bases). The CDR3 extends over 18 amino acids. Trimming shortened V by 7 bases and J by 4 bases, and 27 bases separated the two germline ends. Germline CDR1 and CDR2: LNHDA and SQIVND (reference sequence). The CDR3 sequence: CASKFDGVVGGGADTQYF. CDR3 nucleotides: TGTGCCAGTAAATTCGATGGCGTTGTTGGAGGTGGAGCAGATACGCAGTATTTT.

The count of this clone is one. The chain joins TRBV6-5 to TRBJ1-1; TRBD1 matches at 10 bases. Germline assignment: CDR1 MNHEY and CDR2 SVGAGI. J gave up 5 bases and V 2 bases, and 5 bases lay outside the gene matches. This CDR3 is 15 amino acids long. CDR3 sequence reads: CASSYGDRGDTEAFF. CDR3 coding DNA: TGTGCCAGCAGTTACGGGGACAGGGGAGATACTGAAGCTTTCTTT.

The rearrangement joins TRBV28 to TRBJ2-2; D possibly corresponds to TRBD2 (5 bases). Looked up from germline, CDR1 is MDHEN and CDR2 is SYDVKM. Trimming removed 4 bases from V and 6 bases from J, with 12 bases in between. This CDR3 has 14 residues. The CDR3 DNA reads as TGTGCCAGCAGTTCGCGCAGCGGCGCCGGGGAGCTGTTTTTT. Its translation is CASSSRSGAGELFF.

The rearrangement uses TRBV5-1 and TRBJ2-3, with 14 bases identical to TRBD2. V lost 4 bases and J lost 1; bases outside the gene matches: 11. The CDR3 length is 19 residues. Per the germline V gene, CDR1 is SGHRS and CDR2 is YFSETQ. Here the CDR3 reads CASSEFGTSGSWGTDTQYF. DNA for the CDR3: TGCGCCAGCAGCGAATTCGGGACTAGCGGGAGCTGGGGCACAGATACGCAGTATTTT.

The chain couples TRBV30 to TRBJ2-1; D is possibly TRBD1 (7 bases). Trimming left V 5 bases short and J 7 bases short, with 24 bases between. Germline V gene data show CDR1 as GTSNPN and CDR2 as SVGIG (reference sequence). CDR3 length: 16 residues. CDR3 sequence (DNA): TGTGCCTGGTATTACAGGGGTCTAGCCGGGGGAAATGAGCAGTTCTTC. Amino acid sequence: CAWYYRGLAGGNEQFF.

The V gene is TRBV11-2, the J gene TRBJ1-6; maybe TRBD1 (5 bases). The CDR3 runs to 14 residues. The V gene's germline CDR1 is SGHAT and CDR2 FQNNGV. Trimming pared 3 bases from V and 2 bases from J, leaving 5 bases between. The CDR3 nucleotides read TGTGCCAGCAGCTTGGGGCCCTATAATTCACCCCTCCACTTT. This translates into CASSLGPYNSPLHF.

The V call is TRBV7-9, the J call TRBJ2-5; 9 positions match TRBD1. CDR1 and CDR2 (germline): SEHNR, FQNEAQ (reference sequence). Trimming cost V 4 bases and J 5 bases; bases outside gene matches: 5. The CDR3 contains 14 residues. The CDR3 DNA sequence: TGTGCCAGCAGCTGGGACAGGGTAACGGAGACCCAGTACTTC. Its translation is CASSWDRVTETQYF.

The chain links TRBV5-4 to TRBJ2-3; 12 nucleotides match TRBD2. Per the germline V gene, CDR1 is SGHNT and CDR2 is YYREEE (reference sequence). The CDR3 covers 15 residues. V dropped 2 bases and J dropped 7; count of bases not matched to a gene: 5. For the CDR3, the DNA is TGTGCCAGCAGCTTCCTAGCGGGGGGGCCGAATACGCAGTATTTT. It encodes CASSFLAGGPNTQYF. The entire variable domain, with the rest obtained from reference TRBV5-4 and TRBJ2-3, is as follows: ETGVTQSPTHLIKTRGQQVTLRCSSQSGHNTVSWYQQALGQGPQFIFQYYREEENGRGNFPPRFSGLQFPNYSSELNVNALELDDSALYLCASSFLAGGPNTQYFGPGTRLTVL.

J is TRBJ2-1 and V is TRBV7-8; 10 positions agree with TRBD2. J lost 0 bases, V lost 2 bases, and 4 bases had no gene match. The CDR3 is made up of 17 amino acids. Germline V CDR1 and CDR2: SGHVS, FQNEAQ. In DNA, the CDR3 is TGTGCCAGCAGCTTAATGTCTAGCGGGGGCTCCTACAATGAGCAGTTCTTC. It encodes CASSLMSSGGSYNEQFF.

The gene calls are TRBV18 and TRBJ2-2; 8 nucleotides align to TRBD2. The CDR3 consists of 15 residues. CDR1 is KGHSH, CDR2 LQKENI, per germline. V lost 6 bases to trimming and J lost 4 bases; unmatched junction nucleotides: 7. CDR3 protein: CASSRGTRGTGELFF. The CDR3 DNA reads TGTGCCAGCTCCCGGGGGACTAGAGGCACCGGGGAGCTGTTTTTT.

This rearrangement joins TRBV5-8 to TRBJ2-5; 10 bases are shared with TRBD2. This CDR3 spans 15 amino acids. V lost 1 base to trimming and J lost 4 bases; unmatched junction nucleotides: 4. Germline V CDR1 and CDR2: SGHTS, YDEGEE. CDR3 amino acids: CASSLSGGAGETQYF. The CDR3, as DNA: TGTGCCAGCAGCTTGAGCGGGGGGGCAGGAGAGACCCAGTACTTC.

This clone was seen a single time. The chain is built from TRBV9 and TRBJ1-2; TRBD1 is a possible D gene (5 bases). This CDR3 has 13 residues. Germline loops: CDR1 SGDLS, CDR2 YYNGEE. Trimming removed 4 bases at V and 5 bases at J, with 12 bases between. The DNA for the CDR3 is TGTGCCAGCAGCCCTATGACAGCATATGGCTACACCTTC. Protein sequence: CASSPMTAYGYTF.

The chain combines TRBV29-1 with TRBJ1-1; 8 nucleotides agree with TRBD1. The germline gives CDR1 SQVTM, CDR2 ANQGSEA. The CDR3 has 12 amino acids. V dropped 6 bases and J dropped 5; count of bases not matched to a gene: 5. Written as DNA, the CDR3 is TGCAGCGTGCGGACAGGGCGGACTGAAGCTTTCTTT. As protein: CSVRTGRTEAFF. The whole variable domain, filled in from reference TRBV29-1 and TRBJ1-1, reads SAVISQKPSRDICQRGTSLTIQCQVDSQVTMMFWYRQQPGQSLTLIATANQGSEATYESGFVIDKFPISRPNLTFSTLTVSNMSPEDSSIYLCSVRTGRTEAFFGQGTRLTVV.

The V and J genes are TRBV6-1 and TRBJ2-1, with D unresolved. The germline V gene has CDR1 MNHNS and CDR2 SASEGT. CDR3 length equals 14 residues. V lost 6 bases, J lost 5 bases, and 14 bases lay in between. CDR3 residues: CASRDTRLNNEQFF. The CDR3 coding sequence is TGTGCCAGCAGGGATACCCGACTCAACAATGAGCAGTTCTTC.

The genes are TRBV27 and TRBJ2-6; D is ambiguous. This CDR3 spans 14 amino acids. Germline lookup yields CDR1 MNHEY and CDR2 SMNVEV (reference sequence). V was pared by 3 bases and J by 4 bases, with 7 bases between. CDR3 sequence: CASSLAVGANVLTF. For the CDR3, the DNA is TGTGCCAGCAGTTTGGCCGTAGGGGCCAACGTCCTGACTTTC. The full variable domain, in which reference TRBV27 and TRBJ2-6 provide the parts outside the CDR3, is EAQVTQNPRYLITVTGKKLTVTCSQNMNHEYMSWYRQDPGLGLRQIYYSMNVEVTDKGDVPEGYKVSRKEKRNFPLILESPSPNQTSLYFCASSLAVGANVLTFGAGSRLTVL.

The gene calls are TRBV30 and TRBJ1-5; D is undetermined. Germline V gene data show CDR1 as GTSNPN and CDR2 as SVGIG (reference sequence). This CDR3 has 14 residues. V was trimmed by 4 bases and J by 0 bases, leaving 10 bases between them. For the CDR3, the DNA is TGTGCCTGGACGTCCGGTGGTAGCAATCAGCCCCAGCATTTT. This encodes CAWTSGGSNQPQHF.

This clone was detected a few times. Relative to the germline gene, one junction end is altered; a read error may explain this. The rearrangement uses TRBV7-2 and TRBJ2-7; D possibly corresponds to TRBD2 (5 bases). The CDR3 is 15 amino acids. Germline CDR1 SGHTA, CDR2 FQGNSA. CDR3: CASAEEDGTSHEQYF. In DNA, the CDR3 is TGTGCCAGCGCAGAGGAGGACGGAACCTCCCACGAGCAGTACTTC.

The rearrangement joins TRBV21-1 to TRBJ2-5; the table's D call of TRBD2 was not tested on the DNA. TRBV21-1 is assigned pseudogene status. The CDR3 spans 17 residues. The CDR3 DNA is TGTGCCAGCAGCATGCCGACTAGCGGGAGGGACCAAGAGACCCAGTACTTC. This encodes CASSMPTSGRDQETQYF.

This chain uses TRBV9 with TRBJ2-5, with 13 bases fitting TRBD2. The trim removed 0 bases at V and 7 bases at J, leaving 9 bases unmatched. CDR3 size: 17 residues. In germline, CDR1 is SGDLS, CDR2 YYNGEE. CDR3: CASSVDTSGGARGTQYF. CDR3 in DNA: TGTGCCAGCAGCGTAGATACTAGCGGGGGGGCCCGAGGGACCCAGTACTTC.